Below, one T cell receptor beta chain is given with its context. Its specificity is unknown. This sample is part of a study of shared clonotypes between healthy human individuals. Study information: CD4 naive cells filled three plates per donor, CD4 memory three, CD8 naive two and CD8 memory one.

Germline-derived CDR1 and CDR2 are SGHAT and FQNNGV. The CDR3 spans 15 residues. Trimming at V came to 1 base and at J to 7 bases, leaving 9 bases not matched to a gene. Findings of the study overall: Relative to clonotypes present in all four donors, those not shared had lower generation probabilities.

Per the original methods: ImmunoSEQ output lacked quality scores and full-length reads, limiting matched filtering. Produced via immunoSEQ multiplex PCR; TCRdb's table is partial and in-frame only. D and trimming were read from the DNA, whereas the V and J calls and clone size are those reported in that table. The sample yields around 940,000 clones, less than 85% seen once. This chain links TRBV11-2 with TRBJ2-7, with 8 bases lining up with TRBD1. Sequenced sample: memory CD4+ T cells sorted from blood. Stated subset: CD45RA-negative fraction. The source is a man aged 18 to 30 in good health. CDR3 sequence: CASSLAPDRAGEQYF. In DNA, the CDR3 is TGTGCCAGCAGCTTAGCCCCGGACAGGGCGGGTGAGCAGTACTTC.